The clone carrying this TCR beta chain was recorded once. One end of the junction is discordant with germline, which a read error may explain. TCRbeta libraries were built with three rounds of nested PCR, modified from ARM-PCR. TCRdb recomputed calls from the multiplex PCR reads with MiXCR, one row per CDR3 protein. Of about 110,000 distinct CDR3 sequences in the sample, 60% to 65% were seen once. The template was RNA from unsorted bulk tissue. Distant lung tissue was collected more than 3 cm away from the tumor edge. These data belong to a study of tumor and adjacent non-tumor tissue in lung cancer. The CDR3 runs to 15 residues. Per the germline V gene, CDR1 is DFQATT and CDR2 is SNEGSKA (reference sequence).

Sequenced input: distant non-tumor lung tissue. The V and J genes are TRBV20-1 and TRBJ2-5; D gene ambiguous. The source of this sequence is a man between 60 and 75 years old with non-small cell lung cancer. CDR3 protein: CSAGDGVGTQETQYF. CDR3 coding DNA: TGCAGTGCTGGAGACGGCGTAGGTACCCAAGAGACCCAGTACTTC.